Listed here are 10 T cell receptor beta chains from one sample, sequenced in a study of blood T cell repertoires in COVID-19. Profiled with immunoSEQ multiplex PCR; TCRdb holds only in-frame clones, not every one. The sample has about 480,000 clones; 85% to 90% are singletons. Source material: peripheral blood. These receptors originate from a woman aged 50 to 65 with COVID-19, enrolled during active disease.

The V gene is TRBV11-2, the J gene TRBJ2-7; a possible D gene is TRBD1 (6 bases). This CDR3 spans 15 amino acids. Trimming removed 7 bases from V and 0 bases from J, with 16 bases in between. Germline-derived CDR1 and CDR2 are SGHAT and FQNNGV. In DNA form, the CDR3 reads TGTGCCAGCACCCCCAGGGGCGGTATCTCCTACGAGCAGTACTTC. Residues: CASTPRGGISYEQYF. Combining the CDR3 with reference TRBV11-2 and TRBJ2-7 gives the whole variable domain EAGVAQSPRYKIIEKRQSVAFWCNPISGHATLYWYQQILGQGPKLLIQFQNNGVVDDSQLPKDRFSAERLKGVDSTLKIQPAKLEDSAVYLCASTPRGGISYEQYFGPGTRLTVT.

The CDR3 sequence is CATSSSGGPDSYNEQFF. CDR3 DNA sequence: TGTGCCACCAGTAGCAGCGGGGGGCCCGATTCCTACAATGAGCAGTTCTTC. V usage is TRBV24-1 and J usage is TRBJ2-1; 9 bases are shared with TRBD2. J was trimmed by 1 base and V by 6 bases; bases with no gene match: 9. Germline V lookup: CDR1 KGHDR, CDR2 SFDVKD. This CDR3 contains 17 residues.

J is TRBJ2-5 and V is TRBV6-6; D might be TRBD2 (6 bases). CDR3 size: 13 residues. Between the trimmed V and J ends, which lost 6 bases and 5 bases, there was a span of 13 bases. The V gene's germline CDR1 is MNHNY and CDR2 SVGAGI (reference sequence). The CDR3 sequence is CASSRREGETQYF. CDR3 DNA sequence: TGTGCCAGCAGCCGGAGGGAAGGCGAGACCCAGTACTTC.

The gene calls are TRBV19 and TRBJ1-3; D possibly corresponds to TRBD1 (6 bases). Germline CDR1 is LNHDA and CDR2 is SQIVND (reference sequence). Trimming cost V 1 base and J 0 bases, with 13 bases left between them. The CDR3 is 17 residues long. This CDR3 reads CASSIAGQPISGNTIYF. CDR3 DNA: TGTGCCAGTAGTATAGCCGGACAGCCGATCTCTGGAAACACCATATATTTT.

The genes are TRBV30 and TRBJ1-5; D gene ambiguous. The CDR3 loop spans 13 amino acids. The V gene lost 7 bases and the J gene lost 3 bases, with 13 bases spanning the gap. Per germline, CDR1 GTSNPN and CDR2 SVGIG (reference sequence). CDR3 residues: CAFKTGNNQPQHF. In nucleotides, the CDR3 is TGTGCCTTCAAGACGGGAAACAATCAGCCCCAGCATTTT.

V usage is TRBV7-6 and J usage is TRBJ1-1; 7 positions match TRBD1. Germline CDR1 SGHVS, CDR2 FNYEAQ. This CDR3 is 15 amino acids long. Unmatched junction bases numbered 7, after V lost 3 bases and J lost 3 bases. CDR3 in DNA: TGTGCCAGCAGCTTTTCGACAGGGTGGGACACTGAAGCTTTCTTT. It yields the protein CASSFSTGWDTEAFF.

The V call is TRBV11-1, the J call TRBJ2-3, with D uncertain. V shed 3 bases and J shed 2 bases, with 15 bases lying between them. In germline, CDR1 is SGHAT, CDR2 FQDESV (reference sequence). The CDR3 consists of 16 residues. The CDR3: CASSFLRNPNTDTQYF. DNA of the CDR3: TGTGCCAGCAGCTTTCTCAGAAATCCCAACACAGATACGCAGTATTTT.

The chain employs TRBV28 and TRBJ2-5; 7 positions match TRBD2. The V gene's germline CDR1 is MDHEN and CDR2 SYDVKM. CDR3 length: 14 amino acids. With 4 bases clipped from V and 5 bases from J, the junction kept 7 bases outside the gene matches. CDR3 bases: TGTGCCAGCAGTTCGACTAGCCCCTGGGAGACCCAGTACTTC. This translates into CASSSTSPWETQYF. Full variable domain (rest looked up from reference TRBV28 and TRBJ2-5): DVKVTQSSRYLVKRTGEKVFLECVQDMDHENMFWYRQDPGLGLRLIYFSYDVKMKEKGDIPEGYSVSREKKERFSLILESASTNQTSMYLCASSSTSPWETQYFGPGTRLLVL.

V and J are TRBV6-5 and TRBJ1-2; perhaps TRBD1 as D (6 bases). The CDR3 runs to 13 residues. The germline V and J ends were trimmed by 6 bases and 8 bases, with 16 bases remaining between them. CDR1 MNHEY and CDR2 SVGAGI come from the germline V gene. Here the CDR3 DNA reads TGTGCCAGCAGGGTAGGGGGGGAAAGGGGCTACACCTTC. Translating gives CASRVGGERGYTF.

This chain joins TRBV7-7 and TRBJ2-3; 7 nucleotides match TRBD1. Germline-derived CDR1 and CDR2 are SSHAT and FNYEAQ (reference sequence). The CDR3 loop spans 14 amino acids. V lost 0 bases, J lost 4 bases, and 1 base stayed unmatched. CDR3 residues: CASSLATGSDTQYF. CDR3 DNA: TGTGCCAGCAGCTTAGCGACAGGGTCAGATACGCAGTATTTT.